This T cell receptor (beta chain) was documented in a study of regulatory T cells in long-lasting Graves disease. This CDR3 has 15 residues. Germline CDR1 and CDR2: SGHRS and YFSETQ. Trimming at V came to 4 bases and at J to 6 bases, leaving 10 bases not matched to a gene. For TCR beta, libraries came from iRepertoire HTBI primers and Arm-PCR of CDR3 regions. TCRdb passed the multiplex PCR reads through MiXCR, listing each CDR3 protein once. Among roughly 420,000 distinct CDR3 sequences listed, about 16% were seen once. This clonotype was seen repeatedly, ten times or more. Indicated time point: newly diagnosed GD, antithyroid drugs for less than 3 months. PBMC-derived RNA was used for the TCR library. The sample also formed part of further work on T cells in Graves' hyperthyroidism and ophthalmopathy.

V usage is TRBV5-1 and J usage is TRBJ2-7, with 10 bases matching TRBD1. Here the sequenced sample was peripheral blood mononuclear cells (PBMCs), taken at new diagnosis, from a patient treated with antithyroid drugs. This clonotype was sampled from a woman aged 25 to 39 with Graves disease. The CDR3 protein is CASSPGTGAYGEQYF. Written as DNA, the CDR3 is TGCGCCAGCAGCCCCGGGACAGGGGCCTATGGCGAGCAGTACTTC.